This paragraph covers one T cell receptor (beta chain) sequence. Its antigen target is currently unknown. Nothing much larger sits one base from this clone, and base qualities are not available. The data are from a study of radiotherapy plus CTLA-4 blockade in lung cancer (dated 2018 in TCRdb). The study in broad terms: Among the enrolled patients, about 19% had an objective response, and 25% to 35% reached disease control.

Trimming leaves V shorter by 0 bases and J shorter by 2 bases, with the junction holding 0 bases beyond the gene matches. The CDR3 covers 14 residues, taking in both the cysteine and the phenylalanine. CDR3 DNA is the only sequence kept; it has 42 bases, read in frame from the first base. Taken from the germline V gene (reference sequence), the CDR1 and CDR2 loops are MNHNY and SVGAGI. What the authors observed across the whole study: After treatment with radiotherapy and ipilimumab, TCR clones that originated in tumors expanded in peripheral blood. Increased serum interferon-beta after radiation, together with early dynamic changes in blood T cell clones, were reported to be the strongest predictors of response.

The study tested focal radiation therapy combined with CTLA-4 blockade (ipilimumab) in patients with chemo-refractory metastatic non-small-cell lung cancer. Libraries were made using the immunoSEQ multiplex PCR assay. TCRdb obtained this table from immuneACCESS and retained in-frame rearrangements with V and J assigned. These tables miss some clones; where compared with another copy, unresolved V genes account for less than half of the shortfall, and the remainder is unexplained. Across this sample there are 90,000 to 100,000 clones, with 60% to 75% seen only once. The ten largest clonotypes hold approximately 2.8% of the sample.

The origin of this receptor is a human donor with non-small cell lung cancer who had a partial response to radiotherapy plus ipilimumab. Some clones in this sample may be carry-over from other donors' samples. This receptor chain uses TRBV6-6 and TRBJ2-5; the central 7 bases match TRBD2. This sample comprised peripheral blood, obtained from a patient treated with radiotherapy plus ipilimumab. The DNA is TGTGCCAGCAGTTACTCGCGGGGGCAAGAGACCCAGTACTTC. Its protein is CASSYSRGQETQYF.